This entry lists 22 T cell receptor beta chains sequenced from one sample in a study of cytomegalovirus exposure and HLA in healthy donors. TCRdb's table, derived via immunoSEQ multiplex PCR, lists solely in-frame clones and lacks some. The data hold hundreds of thousands of clones, with 75% to 90% observed a single time. The specimen sequenced was PBMCs. These TCRs come from a woman younger than 35 in good health and CMV-seronegative.

This chain links TRBV7-9 with TRBJ2-7; D ambiguous. This CDR3 comprises 12 residues. Trimming took 1 base from V and 2 from J, leaving 3 bases between them. Germline V lookup: CDR1 SEHNR, CDR2 FQNEAQ (reference sequence). CDR3 loop: CASSLGTYEQYF. The CDR3 DNA is TGTGCCAGCAGCTTAGGTACCTACGAGCAGTACTTC.

The CDR3 DNA follows: TGTGCCAGCCGGACAGGGAACAGCTATGGCTACACCTTC. Amino acid sequence: CASRTGNSYGYTF. V gene TRBV28 combines with J gene TRBJ1-2; 8 nucleotides match TRBD1. CDR3 length: 13 amino acids. Germline V gives CDR1 MDHEN, CDR2 SYDVKM. V was pared by 8 bases and J by 4 bases, with 6 bases of the junction left unmatched.

The chain is built from TRBV7-9 and TRBJ1-2, with 7 positions matching TRBD1. V was clipped by 5 bases and J by 2 bases; unmatched bases: 11. The CDR3 sequence is 16 residues long. Germline V lookup: CDR1 SEHNR, CDR2 FQNEAQ (reference sequence). The CDR3 nucleotides are TGTGCCAGCAGCCCCCCTGGGGGACAGAAGAACTATGGCTACACCTTC. As protein: CASSPPGGQKNYGYTF.

Only a few counts were recorded for this clone. This chain connects TRBV6-5 to TRBJ2-7, with D perhaps matching TRBD2 (5 bases). Trimming removed 2 bases from V and 5 bases from J, with 13 bases in between. The germline gives CDR1 MNHEY, CDR2 SVGAGI. This CDR3 contains 14 residues. Here the CDR3 DNA reads TGTGCCAGCAGTTACGTGCCGGGGATGGACGAGCAGTACTTC. Amino acid sequence: CASSYVPGMDEQYF.

The chain has TRBV5-1 and TRBJ1-1, with D unclear. The CDR3 length is 15 residues. The germline V gene encodes CDR1 SGHRS and CDR2 YFSETQ. Trimming pared 0 bases from V and 1 base from J, leaving 10 bases between. Written as DNA, the CDR3 is TGCGCCAGCAGCTTGGACGGGTTCCCGAACACTGAAGCTTTCTTT. Protein sequence: CASSLDGFPNTEAFF.

V usage is TRBV7-9 and J usage is TRBJ2-7, with 9 positions matching TRBD1. Germline loops: CDR1 SEHNR, CDR2 FQNEAQ (reference sequence). The CDR3 loop spans 11 amino acids. The CDR3: CTTDRGYEQYF. The CDR3 bases are TGTACCACGGACAGGGGCTACGAGCAGTACTTC. Filled out from reference TRBV7-9 and TRBJ2-7, the complete variable domain reads DTGVSQNPRHKITKRGQNVTFRCDPISEHNRLYWYRQTLGQGPEFLTYFQNEAQLEKSRLLSDRFSAERPKGSFSTLEIQRTEQGDSAMYLCTTDRGYEQYFGPGTRLTVT.

V and J are TRBV10-3 and TRBJ2-3, with a weak D call TRBD1 (5 bases). This CDR3 has 15 amino acids. Germline V gene data show CDR1 as ENHRY and CDR2 as SYGVKD. The V gene lost 10 bases and the J gene lost 0 bases, with 17 bases spanning the gap. In DNA, the CDR3 is TGTGCCAGCGATCCAGGGATTAGGAGCACAGATACGCAGTATTTT. Amino acids: CASDPGIRSTDTQYF.

V gene TRBV7-9 combines with J gene TRBJ2-7; 8 nucleotides align to TRBD1. Per the germline V gene, CDR1 is SEHNR and CDR2 is FQNEAQ (reference sequence). The trim removed 4 bases at V and 2 bases at J, leaving 7 bases unmatched. The CDR3 has 15 residues. CDR3 bases: TGTGCCAGCAGCTCCACCCTACAGGGGGCCTACGAGCAGTACTTC. Its protein is CASSSTLQGAYEQYF. The variable domain in full, completed from reference TRBV7-9 and TRBJ2-7, reads DTGVSQNPRHKITKRGQNVTFRCDPISEHNRLYWYRQTLGQGPEFLTYFQNEAQLEKSRLLSDRFSAERPKGSFSTLEIQRTEQGDSAMYLCASSSTLQGAYEQYFGPGTRLTVT.

The gene calls are TRBV23-1 and TRBJ1-1; the D gene is possibly TRBD1 (6 bases). TRBV23-1 is designated an ORF whose function remains uncertain. The CDR3 covers 13 residues. Trimming removed 2 bases at V and 6 bases at J, with 10 bases between. The CDR3 loop reads CASSQTQGSEAFF. The CDR3 region has the DNA TGCGCCAGCAGTCAAACCCAGGGGTCTGAAGCTTTCTTT.

The chain combines TRBV19 with TRBJ1-2, with 8 bases identical to TRBD1. The CDR3 is 15 residues long. The junction had 10 bases not matched to a gene; V was cut back by 6 bases and J by 4 bases. The V gene's germline CDR1 is LNHDA and CDR2 SQIVND (reference sequence). The CDR3, as DNA: TGTGCCAGTAGGCTCCCTGGGCAGGGGGCCTATGGCTACACCTTC. Translating it yields CASRLPGQGAYGYTF.

This clone was counted only a few times. This chain joins TRBV10-1 and TRBJ2-7; 9 nucleotides match TRBD2. Trimming took 3 bases from V and 4 from J; bases not matched to a gene: 4. Looked up from germline, CDR1 is WNHNN and CDR2 is SYGVQD (reference sequence). CDR3 length: 14 residues. The CDR3 spells CASSEGTSKYEQYF. CDR3 coding DNA: TGCGCCAGCAGTGAAGGGACTAGCAAGTACGAGCAGTACTTC.

The CDR3 DNA reads TGTGCCAGCAGTGTGACTAGCGGGGGAGAGACCCAGTACTTC. Encoded protein: CASSVTSGGETQYF. The chain is built from TRBV2 and TRBJ2-5, with 12 bases that match TRBD2. J gave up 4 bases and V 4 bases, and 1 base lay outside the gene matches. This CDR3 is built from 14 residues. Germline CDR1 SNHLY, CDR2 FYNNEI.

The chain has TRBV28 and TRBJ1-1; D is ambiguous. The V gene lost 7 bases and the J gene lost 4 bases, with 13 bases spanning the gap. The CDR3 has 13 residues. Germline V CDR1 and CDR2: MDHEN, SYDVKM. The CDR3 spells CASTPPLGTEAFF. CDR3 sequence (DNA): TGTGCCAGCACCCCTCCACTAGGCACTGAAGCTTTCTTT.

In DNA form, the CDR3 reads TGCGCCAGCAGCTTGGACAGGGAGTCGTCCTACGAGCAGTACTTC. As protein: CASSLDRESSYEQYF. V and J are TRBV5-1 and TRBJ2-7; possibly TRBD1 for D (6 bases). The length of the CDR3 is 15 residues. V was cut by 0 bases and J by 1 base, with 11 bases left in between. The germline gives CDR1 SGHRS, CDR2 YFSETQ.

The rearrangement uses TRBV11-2 and TRBJ2-3, with 9 bases lining up with TRBD1. V dropped 5 bases and J dropped 3; count of bases not matched to a gene: 6. CDR1 and CDR2 from the germline V gene are SGHAT and FQNNGV. The CDR3 is 15 residues long. CDR3 sequence reads: CASSIRQGVTDTQYF. The DNA of the CDR3 is TGTGCCAGCAGCATACGACAGGGGGTTACAGATACGCAGTATTTT. The full variable domain, its missing parts supplied by reference TRBV11-2 and TRBJ2-3, is EAGVAQSPRYKIIEKRQSVAFWCNPISGHATLYWYQQILGQGPKLLIQFQNNGVVDDSQLPKDRFSAERLKGVDSTLKIQPAKLEDSAVYLCASSIRQGVTDTQYFGPGTRLTVL.

This chain uses TRBV4-1 with TRBJ1-4, with D unclear. V gave up 9 bases and J gave up 0 bases, with 14 bases separating them. This CDR3 is 15 amino acids long. In germline, CDR1 is MGHRA, CDR2 YSYEKL. The CDR3 DNA sequence: TGCGCCAGTACCCCCAGAATTACAACTAATGAAAAACTGTTTTTT. Translating gives CASTPRITTNEKLFF.

This clone was recorded a few times. This specimen includes other DNA sequences encoding the same CDR3. This chain connects TRBV27 to TRBJ2-7; no definite D call. CDR1 and CDR2 (germline): MNHEY, SMNVEV (reference sequence). CDR3 length: 11 amino acids. Trimming shortened V by 4 bases and J by 1 base, and 2 bases separated the two germline ends. The CDR3 DNA reads as TGTGCCAGCAGTTCGTCCTACGAGCAGTACTTC. Translated: CASSSSYEQYF.

The gene calls are TRBV7-8 and TRBJ2-1, with D perhaps TRBD2 (5 bases). Deletions cut 5 bases from V and 8 bases from J, with 13 bases between. The CDR3 contains 13 residues. Per the germline V gene, CDR1 is SGHVS and CDR2 is FQNEAQ. This CDR3 reads CASSATRRDEQFF. For the CDR3, the DNA is TGTGCCAGCAGCGCTACTAGAAGGGATGAGCAGTTCTTC.

The rearrangement uses TRBV6-1 and TRBJ2-7; D possibly corresponds to TRBD1 (5 bases). CDR3 length: 13 residues. CDR1 MNHNS and CDR2 SASEGT come from the germline V gene. The germline V and J ends were trimmed by 7 bases and 6 bases, with 16 bases remaining between them. The DNA for the CDR3 is TGTGCCAGCATGCAGTCAGGGTTGCGCGAGCAGTACTTC. It yields the protein CASMQSGLREQYF.

V gene TRBV2 combines with J gene TRBJ1-3, with 7 nucleotides matching TRBD1. V lost 5 bases and J lost 4; bases outside the gene matches: 17. The CDR3 spans 18 residues. From germline, CDR1 is SNHLY and CDR2 FYNNEI. DNA for the CDR3: TGTGCCAGCAGTATTTGGGACAGAGGTACTTTGGTGGGAAACACCATATATTTT. Encoded protein: CASSIWDRGTLVGNTIYF.

CDR3 coding DNA: TGTGCCAGCAGTTTATCTGGGAGTACGTATGTCACAGATACGCAGTATTTT. Its protein product is CASSLSGSTYVTDTQYF. This chain joins TRBV27 and TRBJ2-3; D possibly corresponds to TRBD2 (5 bases). The CDR3 is made up of 17 amino acids. Germline V CDR1 and CDR2: MNHEY, SMNVEV (reference sequence). Trimming took 0 bases from V and 2 from J, leaving 15 bases between them.

The gene calls are TRBV5-4 and TRBJ2-5; 8 positions match TRBD1. CDR1 and CDR2 from the germline V gene are SGHNT and YYREEE (reference sequence). This CDR3 comprises 16 residues. J lost 2 bases, V lost 0 bases, and 6 bases had no gene match. The CDR3 loop is CASSLGDRGLQETQYF. CDR3 coding DNA: TGTGCCAGCAGCTTGGGTGACAGGGGACTTCAAGAGACCCAGTACTTC.